Described below is a single T cell receptor (beta chain) sequence and its context. What it binds is unknown. The sample is drawn from a study of OX40 agonist ivuxolimab in advanced cancers. Only in-frame clones appear in the TCRdb table, and some are missing; sequencing was by immunoSEQ multiplex PCR. The data show 75,000 to 100,000 clones, approximately 90% seen once. The CDR3 spans 16 residues. V trimming: 4 bases; J trimming: 0 bases; junction bases outside the gene matches: 6. The germline gives CDR1 SGHVS, CDR2 FQNEAQ. Overall study results and limits: In CD8+ T cells, expanded clones were on average more numerous than in CD4+. At doses 0.1 to 3.0 mg/kg, CD4+ and CD8+ clones expanded. Some patients without response likewise showed low normalized clonal expansion. The investigators did not determine what antigen specificity the expanded peripheral T cells had.

The chain links TRBV7-8 to TRBJ2-1; 7 bases align to TRBD2. The origin of this receptor is an adult with an advanced solid tumor such as melanoma, head and neck, liver or kidney cancer. The input for sequencing was CD4+ or CD8+ T cells sorted from blood, taken in a trial of the OX40 agonist ivuxolimab. CDR3: CASSWSGRGSYNEQFF. As DNA, the CDR3 is TGTGCCAGCAGCTGGTCTGGGAGGGGCTCCTACAATGAGCAGTTCTTC.